A single sample is the source of the 23 T cell receptor beta chains below, sequenced in a study of blood T cell repertoires in COVID-19. Using immunoSEQ multiplex PCR, the repertoire was profiled, and TCRdb retains in-frame clones only, with some absent. The sample holds tens of thousands of clones, 85% to 90% seen once. The source material was peripheral blood. Receptors originate from an elderly woman with active or convalescent COVID-19.

This rearrangement joins TRBV6-5 to TRBJ2-5; no reliable D call. Germline CDR1 reads MNHEY; CDR2 reads SVGAGI. CDR3 length equals 11 residues. V was trimmed by 6 bases and J by 5 bases, leaving 7 bases between them. The CDR3 coding sequence is TGTGCCAGCAGACAGTGGGAGACCCAGTACTTC. Its translation: CASRQWETQYF.

The gene calls are TRBV7-2 and TRBJ1-4; possibly TRBD1 for D (5 bases). Deletions cut 5 bases from V and 8 bases from J, with 15 bases between. The CDR3 is 14 amino acids. Germline-derived CDR1 and CDR2 are SGHTA and FQGNSA. DNA of the CDR3: TGTGCCAGCAGCCAACAGGCCCTCGGGGAAAAACTGTTTTTT. Translation: CASSQQALGEKLFF.

The J gene is TRBJ2-2, the V gene TRBV3-1 (or the pseudogene TRBV3-2); 7 bases match TRBD2. Germline assignment: CDR1 LGHDT and CDR2 YNNKEL (reference sequence). With V trimmed by 4 bases and J by 5 bases, 13 bases remained unmatched. This CDR3 is built from 17 residues. This CDR3 is CASSLTLRELSTGELFF. CDR3 coding DNA: TGTGCCAGCAGCCTGACATTGCGGGAGTTAAGTACCGGGGAGCTGTTTTTT.

The chain carries TRBV11-2 and TRBJ1-2; D call uncertain. Trimming stripped 0 bases from V and 0 bases from J, with 8 bases between. Germline CDR1 is SGHAT and CDR2 is FQNNGV. The CDR3 has 15 amino acids. Written as DNA, the CDR3 is TGTGCCAGCAGCTTAGACCCTCTAACTAACTATGGCTACACCTTC. Translation gives CASSLDPLTNYGYTF.

This clone was observed a few times. The rearrangement uses TRBV27 and TRBJ1-2; a possible D gene is TRBD1 (5 bases). CDR3 size: 15 residues. Germline assignment: CDR1 MNHEY and CDR2 SMNVEV (reference sequence). The ends were cut back, 2 bases at V and 6 bases at J, with 16 bases in the middle. CDR3 DNA sequence: TGTGCCAGCAGTTTAAACCCTGCTAGGGGCGATGGCTACACCTTC. This gives the protein CASSLNPARGDGYTF.

The genes are TRBV2 and TRBJ1-2; no reliable D call. Trimming pared 6 bases from V and 6 bases from J, leaving 5 bases between. The CDR3 has 10 amino acids. CDR1 is SNHLY and CDR2 is FYNNEI in the germline V gene. This CDR3 reads CASRLDGYTF. The CDR3 DNA follows: TGTGCCAGCAGACTAGATGGCTACACCTTC.

This sequence joins TRBV20-1 and TRBJ2-6; D gene unclear. Per the germline V gene, CDR1 is DFQATT and CDR2 is SNEGSKA (reference sequence). V dropped 3 bases and J dropped 0 bases, with 3 bases sitting between them. This CDR3 region has 13 residues. CDR3 loop: CSASHSGANVLTF. The CDR3 DNA follows: TGCAGTGCTAGTCACTCTGGGGCCAACGTCCTGACTTTC.

The rearrangement joins TRBV14 to TRBJ1-4, with a tentative D call TRBD1 (6 bases). Trimming pared 2 bases from V and 1 base from J, leaving 17 bases between. Germline V lookup: CDR1 SGHDN, CDR2 FVKESK. The CDR3 extends over 18 amino acids. The CDR3 protein is CASSQRRGGDGTNEKLFF. The CDR3 DNA reads TGTGCCAGCAGCCAAAGGCGAGGGGGAGATGGAACTAATGAAAAACTGTTTTTT.

This sequence joins TRBV11-1 and TRBJ2-7; D not resolved. This CDR3 is built from 14 residues. Trimming removed 2 bases from V and 0 bases from J, with 8 bases in between. Per the germline V gene, CDR1 is SGHAT and CDR2 is FQDESV (reference sequence). This CDR3 is CASSLPTPSYEQYF. For the CDR3, the DNA is TGTGCCAGCAGCTTACCGACACCCTCCTACGAGCAGTACTTC.

The chain carries TRBV21-1 and TRBJ1-2. TRBV21-1 is recorded as a pseudogene. The CDR3 is 12 amino acids. CDR3 residues: CASSKENSCHTF. The CDR3, as DNA: TGTGCCAGCAGCAAAGAAAACTCTTGCCACACCTTC.

The V call is TRBV9, the J call TRBJ2-1; 10 bases are shared with TRBD2. The CDR3 extends over 15 amino acids. The V and J ends lost 1 base and 5 bases, in that order; junction bases with no gene match: 3. The V gene's germline CDR1 is SGDLS and CDR2 YYNGEE. The CDR3 nucleotides are TGTGCCAGCAGCGTACCCGGGACTAGCGACAATGAGCAGTTCTTC. This sequence encodes CASSVPGTSDNEQFF.

In its sample, this clone ranks as medium-sized. V usage is TRBV9 and J usage is TRBJ2-1; no clear D gene. Trimming stripped 3 bases from V and 0 bases from J, with 4 bases between. Germline V gene data show CDR1 as SGDLS and CDR2 as YYNGEE. The CDR3 spans 13 residues. Here the CDR3 reads CASSASSYNEQFF. CDR3 DNA sequence: TGTGCCAGCAGCGCCAGCTCCTACAATGAGCAGTTCTTC.

V is TRBV2 and J is TRBJ2-7; tentative D call: TRBD1 (6 bases). The V gene lost 3 bases and the J gene lost 4 bases, with 13 bases spanning the gap. There are 14 residues in the CDR3. The germline V gene encodes CDR1 SNHLY and CDR2 FYNNEI. CDR3 sequence (DNA): TGTGCCAGCAGTGAGGGGCAGGGGCTATACGAGCAGTACTTC. As protein: CASSEGQGLYEQYF.

The sample holds one count of this clone. The V and J genes are TRBV11-3 and TRBJ2-1, with 10 bases matching TRBD2. Germline V gene sequence: CDR1 SGHNT, CDR2 YENEEA. CDR3 length: 17 amino acids. V was clipped by 2 bases and J by 7 bases; unmatched bases: 11. The CDR3 DNA sequence: TGTGCCAGCAGCTTAAGGGCGGCTAGCGGGAGTAGGAATGAGCAGTTCTTC. Amino acid sequence: CASSLRAASGSRNEQFF.

The rearrangement links TRBV6-5 to TRBJ1-1, with D maybe TRBD1 (6 bases). V was clipped by 6 bases and J by 9 bases, with 17 bases between them. The CDR3 length is 13 residues. Germline CDR1 is MNHEY and CDR2 is SVGAGI. The CDR3 loop reads CASSQNRVSKAFF. Here the CDR3 DNA reads TGTGCCAGCAGCCAAAACAGGGTCAGTAAAGCTTTCTTT.

V is TRBV4-2 and J is TRBJ1-3; 11 nucleotides align to TRBD1. Germline CDR1 is LGHNA and CDR2 is YNFKEQ. The CDR3 has 17 residues. Trimming removed 2 bases from V and 1 base from J; junction bases left unmatched: 4. The CDR3 loop reads CASSQYGQGASGNTIYF. The CDR3 region has the DNA TGTGCCAGCAGCCAATACGGACAGGGGGCGTCTGGAAACACCATATATTTT.

This chain's CDR3 is CASRPLAGGSTDTQYF. The DNA for the CDR3 is TGTGCCAGCAGACCATTAGCGGGGGGAAGCACAGATACGCAGTATTTT. V usage is TRBV2 and J usage is TRBJ2-3; 10 bases align to TRBD2. V was pared by 6 bases and J by 0 bases, with 6 bases of the junction left unmatched. Germline V gives CDR1 SNHLY, CDR2 FYNNEI. The CDR3 runs 16 residues.

The chain has TRBV5-4 and TRBJ2-5, with 8 bases identical to TRBD2. Losses at the gene ends were 5 bases for V and 0 bases for J; bases not matched to a gene: 6. Germline V gene data show CDR1 as SGHNT and CDR2 as YYREEE (reference sequence). This CDR3 is built from 15 residues. CDR3 in amino acids: CASRTSGGNQETQYF. The DNA for the CDR3 is TGTGCCAGCAGAACCAGCGGGGGAAACCAAGAGACCCAGTACTTC.

The chain carries TRBV11-3 and TRBJ1-4; the match to TRBD1 covers 7 bases. V shed 1 base, J shed 2 bases, and the junction held 1 base outside the gene matches. The CDR3 consists of 15 residues. Germline-derived CDR1 and CDR2 are SGHNT and YENEEA. As DNA, the CDR3 is TGTGCCAGCAGCTTAGTAGGGGGCACTAATGAAAAACTGTTTTTT. It yields the protein CASSLVGGTNEKLFF.

The V gene is TRBV4-2, the J gene TRBJ2-7; D is possibly TRBD2 (6 bases). V lost 4 bases to trimming and J lost 3 bases, with 16 bases between them. The CDR3 sequence is 15 residues long. Per germline, CDR1 LGHNA and CDR2 YNFKEQ. The chain's CDR3 is CASSRRGEAVYEQYF. The CDR3 DNA sequence: TGTGCCAGCAGCCGGCGGGGAGAAGCGGTCTACGAGCAGTACTTC.

The chain links TRBV19 to TRBJ1-1, with D perhaps TRBD1 (5 bases). The V end was cut by 5 bases, the J end by 6 bases, with 19 bases between. The CDR3 is made up of 15 amino acids. Germline lookup yields CDR1 LNHDA and CDR2 SQIVND (reference sequence). In DNA, the CDR3 is TGTGCCAGTAGTTCCGACAGATACCTTGGCGCTGAAGCTTTCTTT. Protein product: CASSSDRYLGAEAFF.

J is TRBJ1-4 and V is TRBV4-1; maybe TRBD1 (5 bases). The CDR3 length is 20 residues. Germline V gene sequence: CDR1 MGHRA, CDR2 YSYEKL. V shed 0 bases and J shed 4 bases, with 24 bases lying between them. The CDR3 sequence: CASSQDGTEWGNWGNEKLFF. In DNA, the CDR3 is TGCGCCAGCAGCCAAGACGGAACGGAGTGGGGCAACTGGGGTAATGAAAAACTGTTTTTT.

J is TRBJ2-3 and V is TRBV15, with 9 positions matching TRBD2. V was pared by 4 bases and J by 0 bases, with 20 bases of the junction left unmatched. Germline V gene data show CDR1 as LNHNV and CDR2 as YYDKDF (reference sequence). The CDR3 contains 21 residues. The chain's CDR3 is CATSKPASGVSLTPSTDTQYF. The CDR3, as DNA: TGTGCCACCAGCAAGCCCGCTAGCGGGGTTTCCTTAACCCCTAGCACAGATACGCAGTATTTT. Filled out from reference TRBV15 and TRBJ2-3, the complete variable domain reads DAMVIQNPRYQVTQFGKPVTLSCSQTLNHNVMYWYQQKSSQAPKLLFHYYDKDFNNEADTPDNFQSRRPNTSFCFLDIRSPGLGDTAMYLCATSKPASGVSLTPSTDTQYFGPGTRLTVL.